These 13 T cell receptor beta chains originate from one sample sequenced in a study of shared clonotypes between healthy human individuals. Assay: immunoSEQ multiplex PCR; the TCRdb copy retains only in-frame clones and omits some. The sample shows some 2.1 million clones, 90% to 95% of them seen only once. The sample taken for sequencing was naive CD4+ T cells sorted from blood. Subset here: CD45RA+ positively selected. These receptors all stem from a young man in good health.

V and J are TRBV9 and TRBJ2-3; 7 nucleotides match TRBD2. The CDR3 is made up of 16 amino acids. Germline V lookup: CDR1 SGDLS, CDR2 YYNGEE. The V gene end was trimmed by 2 bases and the J gene end by 3 bases; junction bases not matched to a gene: 9. The CDR3 spells CASSVGPGLPTDTQYF. DNA for the CDR3: TGTGCCAGCAGCGTCGGACCGGGACTACCTACAGATACGCAGTATTTT.

The chain has TRBV28 and TRBJ2-5; a weak D match, TRBD2 (5 bases). Trimming left V 4 bases short and J 3 bases short, with 15 bases between. Germline V CDR1 and CDR2: MDHEN, SYDVKM. CDR3 length: 15 amino acids. CDR3 coding DNA: TGTGCCAGCAGTTCCCCCTCGGCGGGTGAAGAGACCCAGTACTTC. Translation gives CASSSPSAGEETQYF. Based on the CDR3 plus reference TRBV28 and TRBJ2-5, the full variable domain is DVKVTQSSRYLVKRTGEKVFLECVQDMDHENMFWYRQDPGLGLRLIYFSYDVKMKEKGDIPEGYSVSREKKERFSLILESASTNQTSMYLCASSSPSAGEETQYFGPGTRLLVL.

This chain uses TRBV15 with TRBJ2-1; D possibly corresponds to TRBD1 (5 bases). Trimming left V 6 bases short and J 0 bases short, with 9 bases between. Looked up from germline, CDR1 is LNHNV and CDR2 is YYDKDF (reference sequence). This CDR3 contains 14 residues. In DNA, the CDR3 is TGTGCCACCAGTCTCCAGGGCTCCTACAATGAGCAGTTCTTC. This gives the protein CATSLQGSYNEQFF. The full variable domain, rest sourced from reference TRBV15 and TRBJ2-1, is DAMVIQNPRYQVTQFGKPVTLSCSQTLNHNVMYWYQQKSSQAPKLLFHYYDKDFNNEADTPDNFQSRRPNTSFCFLDIRSPGLGDTAMYLCATSLQGSYNEQFFGPGTRLTVL.

The chain carries TRBV15 and TRBJ2-2, with 8 bases aligning to TRBD2. This CDR3 is built from 15 residues. Trimming cost V 3 bases and J 1 base; bases outside gene matches: 1. Per the germline V gene, CDR1 is LNHNV and CDR2 is YYDKDF (reference sequence). The CDR3 DNA reads as TGTGCCACCAGCAGGGGACTAGGGAACACCGGGGAGCTGTTTTTT. It encodes CATSRGLGNTGELFF.

The chain employs TRBV9 and TRBJ1-3, with D maybe TRBD1 (6 bases). With 4 bases removed from V and 0 bases from J, the gap between germline ends came to 14 bases. The V gene's germline CDR1 is SGDLS and CDR2 YYNGEE. The CDR3 sequence is 16 residues long. The CDR3 DNA follows: TGTGCCAGCAGCCCCAGACAGGTCCGCTCTGGAAACACCATATATTTT. Translating gives CASSPRQVRSGNTIYF.

This chain uses TRBV6-5 with TRBJ1-2; no reliable D call. This CDR3 contains 16 residues. From germline, CDR1 is MNHEY and CDR2 SVGAGI. V dropped 0 bases and J dropped 2 bases, with 13 bases sitting between them. CDR3 sequence: CASSYSITTMNYGYTF. The CDR3 nucleotides are TGTGCCAGCAGTTACTCGATCACTACCATGAACTATGGCTACACCTTC.

In regard to this clone: Within the sample, other DNA sequences also encode this same CDR3. V gene TRBV7-9 combines with J gene TRBJ1-3; D unclear. Germline CDR1 reads SEHNR; CDR2 reads FQNEAQ (reference sequence). The ends were cut back, 1 base at V and 4 bases at J, with 5 bases in the middle. The CDR3 contains 13 residues. The CDR3 here is CASSLGTGNTIYF. The DNA of the CDR3 is TGTGCCAGCAGCTTAGGAACCGGAAACACCATATATTTT.

This sequence joins TRBV7-8 and TRBJ2-5, with D perhaps TRBD1 (5 bases). Per the germline V gene, CDR1 is SGHVS and CDR2 is FQNEAQ. Trimming took 5 bases from V and 3 from J, leaving 13 bases between them. CDR3 length equals 14 residues. CDR3 DNA: TGTGCCAGCAGCCCGCGATCAGGGAAAGAGACCCAGTACTTC. This gives the protein CASSPRSGKETQYF.

To note about this clone: The same CDR3 arises from other DNA sequences in this sample as well. The V call is TRBV5-4, the J call TRBJ2-5; D remains ambiguous. The germline V and J ends were trimmed by 3 bases and 4 bases, with 7 bases remaining between them. The germline CDR1 and CDR2 sequences are SGHNT and YYREEE (reference sequence). This CDR3 has 12 residues. CDR3 coding DNA: TGTGCCAGCAGCTCAGACGGAGAGACCCAGTACTTC. As protein: CASSSDGETQYF.

The chain employs TRBV4-3 and TRBJ2-7; D is uncertain. The germline V gene encodes CDR1 LGHNA and CDR2 YSLEER. The CDR3 has 13 amino acids. V was trimmed by 0 bases and J by 3 bases, leaving 6 bases between them. The CDR3 coding sequence is TGCGCCAGCAGCCAAGATTCAGGCTACGAGCAGTACTTC. Amino acids: CASSQDSGYEQYF.

V usage is TRBV6-6 and J usage is TRBJ2-5, with D unresolved. The germline CDR1 and CDR2 sequences are MNHNY and SVGAGI (reference sequence). The V end was cut by 2 bases, the J end by 7 bases, with 14 bases between. The CDR3 contains 14 residues. CDR3 sequence reads: CASSYLASGATQYF. The DNA of the CDR3 is TGTGCCAGCAGTTACCTCGCCTCGGGTGCGACCCAGTACTTC.

The chain links TRBV6-5 to TRBJ2-7; 8 bases line up with TRBD2. The germline V gene has CDR1 MNHEY and CDR2 SVGAGI. Trimming at V came to 8 bases and at J to 2 bases, leaving 11 bases not matched to a gene. The CDR3 has 15 residues. CDR3 nucleotide sequence: TGTGCCAGCGCCGCACGGACTAGCTCGACCTACGAGCAGTACTTC. Translating gives CASAARTSSTYEQYF.

About this clone itself: This sequence may be a read error, since a much larger clone differs from it by one base. This chain links TRBV27 with TRBJ1-2, with D hard to call. The CDR3 sequence is 12 residues long. Per the germline V gene, CDR1 is MNHEY and CDR2 is SMNVEV (reference sequence). The V gene lost 8 bases and the J gene lost 7 bases, with 14 bases spanning the gap. This CDR3 reads CASRTGKGGYTF. The CDR3 DNA reads as TGTGCCAGCCGGACGGGAAAAGGTGGCTACACCTTC.